What follows describes a single TCR beta chain. Antigen unknown. These data come from a study of cytomegalovirus exposure and HLA in healthy donors. This CDR3 region has 13 residues. Germline V gene data show CDR1 as LNHDA and CDR2 as SQIVND (reference sequence). V gave up 5 bases and J gave up 7 bases; unmatched junction bases: 3. Notes on the study in general: Rare TCR sequences predominated, though certain public TCRs were found in many donors. Information on immune exposure was restricted to one variable (CMV serostatus).

Healthy bone marrow donors formed the donor group. The PCR employed 60 Vbeta primers together with 13 Jbeta primers. Measured with immunoSEQ multiplex PCR; TCRdb has only the in-frame clones, and not every one. The table lists around 170,000 clones, around 80% of them singletons, with around 6% in the top ten. This sequence joins TRBV19 and TRBJ2-1; TRBD2 matches at 9 bases. The TCR sequence derives from a man aged 35-49 years in good health and CMV-seronegative. Input material: PBMCs. The CDR3 sequence is CASSFLAGNEQFF. CDR3 sequence (DNA): TGTGCCAGTAGTTTTCTAGCGGGAAATGAGCAGTTCTTC.